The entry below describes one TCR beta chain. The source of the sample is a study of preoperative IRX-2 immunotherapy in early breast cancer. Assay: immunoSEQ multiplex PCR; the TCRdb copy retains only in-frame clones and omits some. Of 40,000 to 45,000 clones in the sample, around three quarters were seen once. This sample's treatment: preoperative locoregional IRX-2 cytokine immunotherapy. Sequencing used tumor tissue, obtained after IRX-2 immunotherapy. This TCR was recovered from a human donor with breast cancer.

CDR3 region: CASSIFPGVVEAFF. The DNA of the CDR3 is TGTGCCAGTAGTATCTTTCCAGGGGTCGTTGAAGCTTTCTTT. V and J are TRBV19 and TRBJ1-1; weak D call: TRBD1 (6 bases). Trimming shortened V by 3 bases and J by 7 bases, and 15 bases separated the two germline ends. Germline CDR1 and CDR2: LNHDA and SQIVND (reference sequence). This CDR3 spans 14 amino acids.